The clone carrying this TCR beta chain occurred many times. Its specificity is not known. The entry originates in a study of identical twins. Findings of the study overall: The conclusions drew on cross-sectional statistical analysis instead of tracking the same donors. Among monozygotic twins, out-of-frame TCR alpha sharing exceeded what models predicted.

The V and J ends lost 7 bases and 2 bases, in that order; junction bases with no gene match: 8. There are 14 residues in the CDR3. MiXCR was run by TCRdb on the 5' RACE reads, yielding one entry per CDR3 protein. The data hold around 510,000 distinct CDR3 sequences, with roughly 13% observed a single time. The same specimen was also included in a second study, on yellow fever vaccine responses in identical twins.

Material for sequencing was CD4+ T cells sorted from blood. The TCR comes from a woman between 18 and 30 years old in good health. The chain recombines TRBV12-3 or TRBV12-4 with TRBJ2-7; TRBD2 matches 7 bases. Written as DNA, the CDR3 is TGTGCCAGCACCCAGACAGCGGGAACCTACGAGCAGTACTTC. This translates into CASTQTAGTYEQYF.